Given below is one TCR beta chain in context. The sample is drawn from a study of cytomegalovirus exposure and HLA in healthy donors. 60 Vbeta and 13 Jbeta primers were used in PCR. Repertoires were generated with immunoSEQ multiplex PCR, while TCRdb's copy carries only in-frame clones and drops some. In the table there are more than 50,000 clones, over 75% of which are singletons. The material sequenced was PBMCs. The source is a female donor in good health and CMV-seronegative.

DNA for the CDR3: TGTGCCAGCAGCGTAGATCTTGGGCGGGTCTCTGGAAACACCATATATTTT. Translated, it gives CASSVDLGRVSGNTIYF. This chain uses TRBV9 with TRBJ1-3; D gene unclear. V dropped 0 bases and J dropped 0 bases, with 13 bases sitting between them. Germline CDR1 is SGDLS and CDR2 is YYNGEE. The CDR3 covers 17 residues.